The 12 T cell receptor beta chains below were found in one sample sequenced in a study of blood T cell repertoires in COVID-19. Sequencing was performed with immunoSEQ multiplex PCR; in TCRdb, only in-frame clones are kept and a portion is missing. The sample lists approximately 500,000 clones, nearly 90% occurring once. The specimen was peripheral blood. The receptor set was obtained from a man between 18 and 35 years old with COVID-19, enrolled during active disease.

V and J are TRBV20-1 and TRBJ2-1; possible D gene TRBD1, 5 bases. The CDR3 is 14 residues long. V was cut by 3 bases and J by 4 bases, with 13 bases left in between. Germline assignment: CDR1 DFQATT and CDR2 SNEGSKA (reference sequence). DNA for the CDR3: TGCAGTGCTAGTTCCGCTAGGGGATACAATGAGCAGTTCTTC. Translation gives CSASSARGYNEQFF.

A few counts support this clone. The chain couples TRBV6-6 to TRBJ1-2; D unclear. V lost 0 bases, J lost 3 bases, and 11 bases lay in between. The CDR3 spans 15 residues. Germline CDR1 is MNHNY and CDR2 is SVGAGI (reference sequence). For the CDR3, the DNA is TGTGCCAGCAGTTACTCGAATTACAGACACTATGGCTACACCTTC. Its protein product is CASSYSNYRHYGYTF.

The rearrangement links TRBV12-3 or TRBV12-4 to TRBJ1-2; unclear D gene. V was clipped by 5 bases and J by 2 bases, with 6 bases between them. The CDR3 consists of 12 residues. The CDR3 here is CASSGLNYGYTF. CDR3 in DNA: TGTGCCAGCAGTGGCTTGAACTATGGCTACACCTTC.

The V gene is TRBV4-1, the J gene TRBJ1-6, with a weak D call TRBD1 (5 bases). The V and J ends lost 1 base and 7 bases respectively, with 11 bases between them. Germline CDR1 is MGHRA and CDR2 is YSYEKL. This CDR3 region has 15 residues. For the CDR3, the DNA is TGCGCCAGCAGCCAAGTGGCAGGGCGGAATTCACCCCTCCACTTT. This translates into CASSQVAGRNSPLHF.

This chain connects TRBV7-8 to TRBJ2-1, with a weak D call TRBD2 (5 bases). The ends were cut back, 3 bases at V and 5 bases at J, with 23 bases in the middle. In germline, CDR1 is SGHVS, CDR2 FQNEAQ. The CDR3 totals 18 residues. This chain's CDR3 is CASSFPGGFAGYDNEQFF. CDR3 DNA sequence: TGTGCCAGCAGCTTCCCCGGCGGGTTTGCGGGCTATGACAATGAGCAGTTCTTC. The full variable domain, in which reference TRBV7-8 and TRBJ2-1 provide the parts outside the CDR3, is GAGVSQSPRYKVAKRGQDVALRCDPISGHVSLFWYQQALGQGPEFLTYFQNEAQLDKSGLPSDRFFAERPEGSVSTLKIQRTQQEDSAVYLCASSFPGGFAGYDNEQFFGPGTRLTVL.

This sequence joins TRBV10-1 and TRBJ2-5, with 9 bases lining up with TRBD1. After removal of 2 bases from V and 3 bases from J, the junction contained 4 bases not matched to a gene. This CDR3 is 15 amino acids long. CDR1 is WNHNN and CDR2 is SYGVQD in the germline V gene (reference sequence). DNA for the CDR3: TGCGCCAGCAGTGAGGGGACAGGGATGGAAGAGACCCAGTACTTC. Protein: CASSEGTGMEETQYF.

This clone has only one observation. This chain uses TRBV20-1 with TRBJ1-1; TRBD1 agrees at 7 bases. The CDR3 consists of 11 residues. The junction had 9 bases not matched to a gene; V was cut back by 6 bases and J by 11 bases. Germline CDR1 reads DFQATT; CDR2 reads SNEGSKA (reference sequence). The DNA of the CDR3 is TGCAGTGCACGTACAGGGGAAACGGCTTTCTTT. Protein sequence: CSARTGETAFF.

The chain carries TRBV4-1 and TRBJ1-4; TRBD1 matches 8 bases. This CDR3 has 15 amino acids. CDR1 is MGHRA and CDR2 is YSYEKL in the germline V gene. V lost 5 bases and J lost 2; bases outside the gene matches: 4. The chain's CDR3 is CASSSDRVTNEKLFF. For the CDR3, the DNA is TGCGCCAGCAGCTCGGACAGGGTCACTAATGAAAAACTGTTTTTT.

The CDR3 reads CASSRDSQQQYF. DNA for the CDR3: TGTGCCAGCAGCCGGGACAGTCAGCAGCAGTACTTC. The chain is built from TRBV2 and TRBJ2-7; 7 bases fit TRBD1. The V gene end was trimmed by 6 bases and the J gene end by 8 bases; junction bases not matched to a gene: 7. From germline, CDR1 is SNHLY and CDR2 FYNNEI. The CDR3 has 12 amino acids.

The table lists this clone with a count of one. This chain connects TRBV10-2 to TRBJ2-7; TRBD2 agrees at 9 bases. The CDR3 contains 15 residues. V was pared by 2 bases and J by 4 bases, with 6 bases of the junction left unmatched. CDR1 is WSHSY, CDR2 SAAADI, per germline. For the CDR3, the DNA is TGCGCCAGCAGTGAGAGGGTAGCGGGGGAGTACGAGCAGTACTTC. Protein sequence: CASSERVAGEYEQYF.

The chain recombines TRBV19 with TRBJ2-1; TRBD2 matches 9 bases. Trimming removed 3 bases from V and 4 bases from J; junction bases left unmatched: 1. This CDR3 is 14 amino acids long. CDR1 is LNHDA and CDR2 is SQIVND in the germline V gene (reference sequence). The CDR3 DNA reads as TGTGCCAGTAGTATGACTAGCGGTTACAATGAGCAGTTCTTC. This codes for CASSMTSGYNEQFF.

The J gene is TRBJ1-1, the V gene TRBV24-1; D possibly corresponds to TRBD1 (5 bases). V shed 7 bases and J shed 4 bases, with 12 bases lying between them. Germline CDR1 is KGHDR and CDR2 is SFDVKD. This CDR3 has 13 residues. The CDR3 sequence is CATSPGWSTEAFF. In nucleotides, the CDR3 is TGTGCCACCAGCCCAGGGTGGAGCACTGAAGCTTTCTTT.